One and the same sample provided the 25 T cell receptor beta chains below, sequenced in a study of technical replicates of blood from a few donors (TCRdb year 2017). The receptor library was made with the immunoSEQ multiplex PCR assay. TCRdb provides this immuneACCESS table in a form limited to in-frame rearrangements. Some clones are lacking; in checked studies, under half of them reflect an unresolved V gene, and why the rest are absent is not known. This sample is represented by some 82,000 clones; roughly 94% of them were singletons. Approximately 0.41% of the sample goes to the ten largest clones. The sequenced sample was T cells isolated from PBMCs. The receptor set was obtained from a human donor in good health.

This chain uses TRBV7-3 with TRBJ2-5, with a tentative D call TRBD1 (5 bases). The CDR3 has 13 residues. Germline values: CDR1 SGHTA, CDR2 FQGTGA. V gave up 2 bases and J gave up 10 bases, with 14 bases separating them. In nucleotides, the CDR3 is TGTGCCAGCAGCTTAGGGCAAGCAGGGATCCAGTACTTC. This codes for CASSLGQAGIQYF.

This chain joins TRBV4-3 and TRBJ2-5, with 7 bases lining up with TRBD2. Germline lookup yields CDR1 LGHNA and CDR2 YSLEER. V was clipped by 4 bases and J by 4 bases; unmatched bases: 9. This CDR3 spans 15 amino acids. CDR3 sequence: CASSPILASRETQYF. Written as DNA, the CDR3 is TGCGCCAGCAGCCCAATACTAGCGAGTAGAGAGACCCAGTACTTC.

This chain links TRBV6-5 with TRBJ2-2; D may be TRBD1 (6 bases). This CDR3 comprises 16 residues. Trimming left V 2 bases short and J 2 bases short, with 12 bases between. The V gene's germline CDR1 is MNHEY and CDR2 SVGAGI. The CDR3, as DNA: TGTGCCAGCAGTTACGCAGGGGCCCAAAACACCGGGGAGCTGTTTTTT. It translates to CASSYAGAQNTGELFF.

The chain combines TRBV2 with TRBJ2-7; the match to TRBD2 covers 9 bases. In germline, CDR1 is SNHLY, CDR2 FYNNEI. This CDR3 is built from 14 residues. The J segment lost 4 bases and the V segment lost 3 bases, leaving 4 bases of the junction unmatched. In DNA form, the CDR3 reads TGTGCCAGCAGTGAGGGCGGGAGGGTTTACGAGCAGTACTTC. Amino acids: CASSEGGRVYEQYF.

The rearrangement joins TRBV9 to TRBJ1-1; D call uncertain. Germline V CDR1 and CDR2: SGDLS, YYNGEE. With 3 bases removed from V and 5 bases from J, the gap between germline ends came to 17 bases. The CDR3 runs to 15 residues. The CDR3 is CASSATEGRGTEAFF. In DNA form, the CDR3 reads TGTGCCAGCAGCGCCACAGAGGGCAGAGGTACTGAAGCTTTCTTT.

The CDR3 DNA reads as TGCGCCAGCAGCTTGGGGGGGCGGGAGCAGTACTTC. This codes for CASSLGGREQYF. This rearrangement joins TRBV5-1 to TRBJ2-7; TRBD1 is a possible D gene (6 bases). The germline V gene has CDR1 SGHRS and CDR2 YFSETQ. The CDR3 covers 12 residues. V was cut by 0 bases and J by 7 bases, with 8 bases left in between.

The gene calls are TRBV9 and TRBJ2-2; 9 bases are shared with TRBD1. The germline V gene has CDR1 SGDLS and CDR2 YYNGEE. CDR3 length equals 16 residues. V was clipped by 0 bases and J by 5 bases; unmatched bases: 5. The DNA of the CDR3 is TGTGCCAGCAGCGTAGGGGACAGGGAACGTACCGGGGAGCTGTTTTTT. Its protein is CASSVGDRERTGELFF.

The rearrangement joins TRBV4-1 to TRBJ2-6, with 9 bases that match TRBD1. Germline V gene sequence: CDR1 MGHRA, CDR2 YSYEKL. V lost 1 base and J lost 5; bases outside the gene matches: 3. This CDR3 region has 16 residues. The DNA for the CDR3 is TGCGCCAGCAGCCAAGTGGGACAGGGCTGGGCCAACGTCCTGACTTTC. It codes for CASSQVGQGWANVLTF.

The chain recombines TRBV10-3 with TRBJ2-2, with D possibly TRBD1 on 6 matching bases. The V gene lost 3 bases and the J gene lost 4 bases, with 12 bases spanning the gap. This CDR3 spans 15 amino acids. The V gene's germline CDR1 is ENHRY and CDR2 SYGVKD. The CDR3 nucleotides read TGTGCCATCAGTGACGCAGGGGACGGCACCGGGGAGCTGTTTTTT. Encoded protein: CAISDAGDGTGELFF.

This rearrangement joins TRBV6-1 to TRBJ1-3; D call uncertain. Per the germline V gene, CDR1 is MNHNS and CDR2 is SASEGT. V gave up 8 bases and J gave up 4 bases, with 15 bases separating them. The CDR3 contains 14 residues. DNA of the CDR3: TGTGCCAGCGGATTAGACACGGGGGGAAACACCATATATTTT. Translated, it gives CASGLDTGGNTIYF.

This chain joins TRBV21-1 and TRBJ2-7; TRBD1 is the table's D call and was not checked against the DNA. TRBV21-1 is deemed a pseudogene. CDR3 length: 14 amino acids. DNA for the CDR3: TGTGCCAGCAGCAAGGAGACAGGGCCGTACGAGCAGTACTTC. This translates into CASSKETGPYEQYF.

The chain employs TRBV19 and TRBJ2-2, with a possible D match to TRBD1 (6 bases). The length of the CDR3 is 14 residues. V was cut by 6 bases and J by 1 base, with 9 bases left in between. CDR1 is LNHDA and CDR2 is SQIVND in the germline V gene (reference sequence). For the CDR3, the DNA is TGTGCCAGTAGCGGGACATGGAACACCGGGGAGCTGTTTTTT. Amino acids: CASSGTWNTGELFF. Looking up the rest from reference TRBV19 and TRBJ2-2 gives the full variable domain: DGGITQSPKYLFRKEGQNVTLSCEQNLNHDAMYWYRQDPGQGLRLIYYSQIVNDFQKGDIAEGYSVSREKKESFPLTVTSAQKNPTAFYLCASSGTWNTGELFFGEGSRLTVL.

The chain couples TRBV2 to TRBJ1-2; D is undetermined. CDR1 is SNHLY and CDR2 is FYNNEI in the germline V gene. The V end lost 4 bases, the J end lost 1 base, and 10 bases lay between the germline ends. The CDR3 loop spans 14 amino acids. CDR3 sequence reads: CASSVRLGNYGYTF. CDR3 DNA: TGTGCCAGCAGTGTCAGACTGGGTAACTATGGCTACACCTTC. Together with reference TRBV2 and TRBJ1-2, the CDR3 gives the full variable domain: EPEVTQTPSHQVTQMGQEVILRCVPISNHLYFYWYRQILGQKVEFLVSFYNNEISEKSEIFDDQFSVERPDGSNFTLKIRSTKLEDSAMYFCASSVRLGNYGYTFGSGTRLTVV.

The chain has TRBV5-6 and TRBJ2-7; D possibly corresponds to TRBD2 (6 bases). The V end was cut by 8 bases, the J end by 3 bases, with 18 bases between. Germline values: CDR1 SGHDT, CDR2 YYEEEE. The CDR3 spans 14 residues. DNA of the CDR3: TGTGCCAGTCAAACCCAGGGACTCAACTACGAGCAGTACTTC. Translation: CASQTQGLNYEQYF.

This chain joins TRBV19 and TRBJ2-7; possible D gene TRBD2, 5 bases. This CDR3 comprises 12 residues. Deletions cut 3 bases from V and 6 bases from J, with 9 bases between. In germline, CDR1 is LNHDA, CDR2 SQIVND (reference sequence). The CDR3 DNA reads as TGTGCCAGTAGTATCGGCGGGCGCGAGCAGTACTTC. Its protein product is CASSIGGREQYF.

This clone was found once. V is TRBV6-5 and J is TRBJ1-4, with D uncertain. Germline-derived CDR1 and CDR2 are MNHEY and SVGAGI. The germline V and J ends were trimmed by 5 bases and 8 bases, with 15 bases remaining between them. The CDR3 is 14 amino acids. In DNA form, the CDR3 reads TGTGCCAGCAGTCCTGACAACCCATGGGAAAAACTGTTTTTT. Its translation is CASSPDNPWEKLFF.

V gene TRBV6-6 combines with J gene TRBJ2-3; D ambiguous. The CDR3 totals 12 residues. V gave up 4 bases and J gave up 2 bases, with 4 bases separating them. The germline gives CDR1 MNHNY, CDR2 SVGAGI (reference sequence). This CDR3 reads CASSSVTDTQYF. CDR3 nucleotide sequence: TGTGCCAGCAGTTCCGTCACAGATACGCAGTATTTT.

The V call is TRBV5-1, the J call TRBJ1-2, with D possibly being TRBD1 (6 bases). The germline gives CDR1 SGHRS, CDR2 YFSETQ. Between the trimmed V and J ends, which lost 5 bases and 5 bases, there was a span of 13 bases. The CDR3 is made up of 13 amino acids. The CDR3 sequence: CASSSPGEYGYTF. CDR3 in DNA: TGCGCCAGCAGTTCCCCAGGGGAATATGGCTACACCTTC.

CDR3 coding DNA: TGCAGCGTTGCGTTGACAGCCTTAGATACGCAGTATTTT. Amino acid sequence: CSVALTALDTQYF. The chain carries TRBV29-1 and TRBJ2-3; a weak D match, TRBD1 (5 bases). This CDR3 is built from 13 residues. Trimming removed 4 bases at V and 5 bases at J, with 13 bases between. Germline lookup yields CDR1 SQVTM and CDR2 ANQGSEA.

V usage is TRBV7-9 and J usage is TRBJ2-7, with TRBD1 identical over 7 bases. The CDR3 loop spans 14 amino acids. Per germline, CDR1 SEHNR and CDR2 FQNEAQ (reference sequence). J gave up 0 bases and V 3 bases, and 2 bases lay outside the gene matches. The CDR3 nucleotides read TGTGCCAGCAGCTTGGGACAGAGCTCCTACGAGCAGTACTTC. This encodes CASSLGQSSYEQYF.

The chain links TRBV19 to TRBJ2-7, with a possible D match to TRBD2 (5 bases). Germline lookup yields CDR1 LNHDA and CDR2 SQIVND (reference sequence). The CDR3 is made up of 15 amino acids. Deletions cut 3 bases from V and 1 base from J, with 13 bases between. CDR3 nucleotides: TGTGCCAGTAGTATCGTCGCGGGTGATTCCTACGAGCAGTACTTC. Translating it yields CASSIVAGDSYEQYF.

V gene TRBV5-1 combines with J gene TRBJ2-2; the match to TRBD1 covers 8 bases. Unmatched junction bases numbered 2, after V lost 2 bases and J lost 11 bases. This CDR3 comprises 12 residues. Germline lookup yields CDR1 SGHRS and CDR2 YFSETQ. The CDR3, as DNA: TGCGCCAGCAGCTTAACAGGGGGAGAGCTGTTTTTT. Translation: CASSLTGGELFF.

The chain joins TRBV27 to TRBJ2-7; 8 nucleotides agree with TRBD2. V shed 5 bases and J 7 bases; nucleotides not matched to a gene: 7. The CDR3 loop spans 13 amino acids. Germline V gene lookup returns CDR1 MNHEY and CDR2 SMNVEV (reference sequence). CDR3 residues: CASSQGLAREQYF. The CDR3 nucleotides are TGTGCCAGCAGTCAAGGACTAGCAAGGGAGCAGTACTTC.

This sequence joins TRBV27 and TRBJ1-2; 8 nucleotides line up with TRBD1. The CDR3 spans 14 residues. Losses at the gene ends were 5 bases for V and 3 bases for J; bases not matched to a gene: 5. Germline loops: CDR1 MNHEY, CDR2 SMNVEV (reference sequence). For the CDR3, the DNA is TGTGCCAGCAGTCGTCAGGGGGCTGACTATGGCTACACCTTC. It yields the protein CASSRQGADYGYTF.

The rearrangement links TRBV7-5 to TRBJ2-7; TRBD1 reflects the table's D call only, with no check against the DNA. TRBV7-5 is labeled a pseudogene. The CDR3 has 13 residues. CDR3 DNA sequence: TGTGCCAGAAGCTTGTGGACAGCCAACGAGCAGTACTTC. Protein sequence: CARSLWTANEQYF.